The 29 T cell receptor beta chains below come from one sample, sequenced in a study of T-cell reconstitution after alpha-beta-depleted transplantation in children. TCRbeta library preparation incorporated unique molecular identifiers. MiXCR, run by TCRdb on the PCR reads, gives a single entry per CDR3 protein. The data show 200,000 to 250,000 distinct CDR3 sequences, about 25% seen once. Material: PBMCs, obtained before TCRalphabeta/CD19-depleted stem cell transplant. All receptors come from a girl aged 2-10 years with Fanconi anemia, due to receive a stem cell transplant.

The sample holds many counts of this clonotype. The genes are TRBV29-1 and TRBJ2-7, with 8 bases fitting TRBD2. With 5 bases clipped from V and 2 bases from J, the junction kept 2 bases outside the gene matches. This CDR3 has 12 residues. Looked up from germline, CDR1 is SQVTM and CDR2 is ANQGSEA. This CDR3 reads CSVSTSAYEQYF. The CDR3 nucleotides read TGCAGCGTTTCGACTAGCGCCTACGAGCAGTACTTC.

The gene calls are TRBV4-1 and TRBJ2-7, with TRBD2 matching over 8 bases. This CDR3 comprises 15 residues. Germline loops: CDR1 MGHRA, CDR2 YSYEKL. Germline trimming cut 2 bases from V and 4 bases from J; bases unmatched to any gene: 7. CDR3 amino acids: CASSQPGLGSYEQYF. The CDR3 DNA is TGCGCCAGCAGCCAACCGGGACTAGGTAGTTACGAGCAGTACTTC.

This clonotype was seen more than once but under ten times. V is TRBV4-1 and J is TRBJ2-5, with 11 positions matching TRBD1. This CDR3 has 16 residues. Germline V gene sequence: CDR1 MGHRA, CDR2 YSYEKL. The junction had 2 bases not matched to a gene; V was cut back by 0 bases and J by 2 bases. The CDR3 DNA reads as TGCGCCAGCAGCCAAGACGGGACAGGGGGACAAGAGACCCAGTACTTC. Protein: CASSQDGTGGQETQYF.

This clonotype was detected ten times or more. The CDR3 nucleotides read TGTGCCAGCAGCTTAATCGAGACCCAGTACTTC. Protein sequence: CASSLIETQYF. V and J are TRBV7-9 and TRBJ2-5; D ambiguous. From germline, CDR1 is SEHNR and CDR2 FQNEAQ (reference sequence). This CDR3 has 11 amino acids. The V gene lost 2 bases and the J gene lost 5 bases, with 3 bases spanning the gap.

This clonotype was detected ten times or more. V and J are TRBV6-5 and TRBJ2-7; the D gene is possibly TRBD1 (6 bases). V was clipped by 3 bases and J by 2 bases, with 14 bases between them. Germline V lookup: CDR1 MNHEY, CDR2 SVGAGI. There are 15 residues in the CDR3. The CDR3 DNA is TGTGCCAGCAGTTATCATGAAGGGGGAGCCTACGAGCAGTACTTC. This codes for CASSYHEGGAYEQYF.

In its sample, this clonotype was seen many times. The V call is TRBV28, the J call TRBJ2-7, with 10 bases aligning to TRBD2. The V gene end was trimmed by 0 bases and the J gene end by 4 bases; junction bases not matched to a gene: 3. This CDR3 is 15 amino acids long. The V gene's germline CDR1 is MDHEN and CDR2 SYDVKM. CDR3 loop: CASSLWSSGSYEQYF. The CDR3 DNA sequence: TGTGCCAGCAGTTTATGGTCTAGCGGGAGTTACGAGCAGTACTTC.

The J gene is TRBJ2-3, the V gene TRBV9, with 12 bases identical to TRBD2. V dropped 1 base and J dropped 7; count of bases not matched to a gene: 7. Germline V CDR1 and CDR2: SGDLS, YYNGEE. The length of the CDR3 is 16 residues. The CDR3 coding sequence is TGTGCCAGCAGCGTAACCGGACTAGCGGGAAAGAATACGCAGTATTTT. Amino acids: CASSVTGLAGKNTQYF.

The chain has TRBV28 and TRBJ1-2; D not certain. This CDR3 has 15 residues. Per germline, CDR1 MDHEN and CDR2 SYDVKM. V was cut by 4 bases and J by 0 bases, with 12 bases left in between. The CDR3: CASSSAGTANYGYTF. The CDR3 region has the DNA TGTGCCAGCAGTTCTGCAGGTACAGCTAACTATGGCTACACCTTC.

This clonotype was counted ten times or more. This chain uses TRBV28 with TRBJ2-2; D not resolved. Germline V gives CDR1 MDHEN, CDR2 SYDVKM. V lost 5 bases and J 6 bases, leaving 10 bases between the germline ends. The CDR3 covers 13 residues. In DNA, the CDR3 is TGTGCCAGCAGTAGACAACGTCCCGGGGAGCTGTTTTTT. Residues: CASSRQRPGELFF.

The chain carries TRBV11-2 and TRBJ2-5, with D possibly TRBD2 on 5 matching bases. Per the germline V gene, CDR1 is SGHAT and CDR2 is FQNNGV. The CDR3 contains 17 residues. V was pared by 1 base and J by 4 bases, with 19 bases between. The CDR3, as DNA: TGTGCCAGCAGCTTAGGGCCCTTAGGAGGAAGGGTAGAGACCCAGTACTTC. Translation: CASSLGPLGGRVETQYF.

The rearrangement uses TRBV20-1 and TRBJ1-2; 9 bases are a match to TRBD1. The CDR3 length is 13 residues. The V gene end was trimmed by 2 bases and the J gene end by 6 bases; junction bases not matched to a gene: 4. Germline CDR1 reads DFQATT; CDR2 reads SNEGSKA (reference sequence). CDR3 nucleotide sequence: TGCAGTGCTAGATCCGGACAGGGGAATGGCTACACCTTC. Its translation: CSARSGQGNGYTF.

The rearrangement links TRBV7-2 to TRBJ2-1; 9 bases line up with TRBD2. The CDR3 has 14 amino acids. Germline V gives CDR1 SGHTA, CDR2 FQGNSA. The junction had 4 bases not matched to a gene; V was cut back by 5 bases and J by 5 bases. CDR3 loop: CASSLWTSDNEQFF. CDR3 bases: TGTGCCAGCAGCCTCTGGACTAGCGACAATGAGCAGTTCTTC. The full variable domain, in which reference TRBV7-2 and TRBJ2-1 provide the parts outside the CDR3, is GAGVSQSPSNKVTEKGKDVELRCDPISGHTALYWYRQSLGQGLEFLIYFQGNSAPDKSGLPSDRFSAERTGGSVSTLTIQRTQQEDSAVYLCASSLWTSDNEQFFGPGTRLTVL.

In this sample, this clonotype turned up many times. The chain uses TRBV29-1 and TRBJ2-2; TRBD2 agrees at 10 bases. V shed 1 base and J 3 bases; nucleotides not matched to a gene: 5. Per the germline V gene, CDR1 is SQVTM and CDR2 is ANQGSEA. The length of the CDR3 is 16 residues. This CDR3 reads CSVEGLAGRDTGELFF. The CDR3 DNA reads TGCAGCGTTGAAGGACTAGCGGGCCGGGACACCGGGGAGCTGTTTTTT.

This clonotype was found many times. The rearrangement joins TRBV20-1 to TRBJ2-3; D is ambiguous. The CDR3 sequence is 13 residues long. Germline CDR1 reads DFQATT; CDR2 reads SNEGSKA (reference sequence). V shed 0 bases and J shed 2 bases, with 6 bases lying between them. The CDR3 DNA sequence: TGCAGTGCTAGAGATCTTGCCACAGATACGCAGTATTTT. Its protein product is CSARDLATDTQYF.

This chain joins TRBV20-1 and TRBJ2-2; no clear D gene. Germline V CDR1 and CDR2: DFQATT, SNEGSKA (reference sequence). The CDR3 has 12 residues. V lost 6 bases and J lost 7, with 12 bases in between. The CDR3 loop is CSAEIAFGELFF. The CDR3 nucleotides read TGCAGTGCCGAAATAGCATTCGGGGAGCTGTTTTTT.

In this sample, this clonotype turned up a few times. The chain uses TRBV7-4 and TRBJ2-7; 9 nucleotides line up with TRBD1. The CDR3 sequence is 15 residues long. From germline, CDR1 is SGHVT and CDR2 SQSDAQ. J lost 3 bases, V lost 5 bases, and 8 bases had no gene match. CDR3: CASSAKRDRVYEQYF. CDR3 DNA: TGTGCCAGCAGCGCGAAGCGGGACAGGGTCTACGAGCAGTACTTC. The whole variable domain, filled in from reference TRBV7-4 and TRBJ2-7, reads GAGVSQSPRYKVAKRGRDVALRCDSISGHVTLYWYRQTLGQGSEVLTYSQSDAQRDKSGRPSGRFSAERPERSVSTLKIQRTEQGDSAVYLCASSAKRDRVYEQYFGPGTRLTVT.

The rearrangement joins TRBV29-1 to TRBJ2-3; D is possibly TRBD1 (6 bases). The germline CDR1 and CDR2 sequences are SQVTM and ANQGSEA. The CDR3 has 17 residues. V lost 7 bases and J lost 0, with 23 bases in between. The chain's CDR3 is CSAAVTYRAKSTDTQYF. The DNA for the CDR3 is TGCAGCGCTGCGGTGACCTACAGGGCAAAGAGCACAGATACGCAGTATTTT.

The chain couples TRBV6-2 or TRBV6-3 to TRBJ2-1, with TRBD2 identical over 10 bases. Germline V lookup: CDR1 MNHEY, CDR2 SVGEGT. With 0 bases clipped from V and 8 bases from J, the junction kept 10 bases outside the gene matches. The CDR3 length is 17 residues. The CDR3 DNA sequence: TGTGCCAGCAGTTACTCGACCGCTAGCGGGAGAATCCATGAGCAGTTCTTC. Translating gives CASSYSTASGRIHEQFF.

The table lists this clonotype with many counts. V gene TRBV20-1 combines with J gene TRBJ1-5, with 8 bases matching TRBD1. Germline lookup yields CDR1 DFQATT and CDR2 SNEGSKA (reference sequence). The V segment lost 1 base and the J segment 8 bases; nucleotides outside the gene matches: 10. The CDR3 loop spans 15 amino acids. CDR3 sequence: CSARVPSGGREPQHF. CDR3 DNA sequence: TGCAGTGCTAGAGTTCCTTCAGGGGGCAGGGAGCCCCAGCATTTT.

The CDR3 is CASRKDGTSTQYF. The CDR3 DNA reads TGTGCCAGCAGGAAAGACGGGACAAGCACGCAGTATTTT. The J gene is TRBJ2-3, the V gene TRBV7-3; D may be TRBD1 (6 bases). The CDR3 sequence is 13 residues long. The V gene lost 6 bases and the J gene lost 9 bases, with 16 bases spanning the gap. The germline gives CDR1 SGHTA, CDR2 FQGTGA.

This clonotype was recorded many times. The chain links TRBV20-1 to TRBJ1-1; D not resolved. From germline, CDR1 is DFQATT and CDR2 SNEGSKA (reference sequence). This CDR3 has 12 amino acids. V was shortened by 5 bases and J by 2 bases, with 9 bases between the two germline ends. In DNA form, the CDR3 reads TGCAGTGCTTCCCGAGCTAACACTGAAGCTTTCTTT. Protein product: CSASRANTEAFF.

This clonotype was counted many times. The gene calls are TRBV24-1 and TRBJ2-3; the D is unclear. Trimming removed 5 bases from V and 2 bases from J, with 4 bases in between. This CDR3 has 12 amino acids. Germline V gene data show CDR1 as KGHDR and CDR2 as SFDVKD. The CDR3 bases are TGTGCCACCAGTGCGCTCACAGATACGCAGTATTTT. Amino acids: CATSALTDTQYF.

This clonotype was seen more than once but under ten times. The V gene is TRBV28, the J gene TRBJ2-1; 9 bases map to TRBD2. The germline V gene has CDR1 MDHEN and CDR2 SYDVKM. The CDR3 has 15 residues. V lost 4 bases and J lost 6; bases outside the gene matches: 7. This chain's CDR3 is CASSYGGGAGNEQFF. CDR3 in DNA: TGTGCCAGCAGTTACGGCGGGGGGGCCGGCAATGAGCAGTTCTTC.

This rearrangement joins TRBV29-1 to TRBJ2-7, with 15 bases matching TRBD2. This CDR3 region has 17 residues. With 5 bases clipped from V and 1 base from J, the junction kept 9 bases outside the gene matches. CDR1 is SQVTM, CDR2 ANQGSEA, per germline. CDR3 protein: CSVYGLAGGSRSYEQYF. CDR3 DNA sequence: TGCAGCGTTTACGGACTAGCGGGAGGGTCCCGGTCCTACGAGCAGTACTTC.

This clonotype has a handful of counts. The V and J genes are TRBV29-1 and TRBJ1-3; D is uncertain. Germline V gene sequence: CDR1 SQVTM, CDR2 ANQGSEA. The CDR3 spans 13 residues. V lost 3 bases and J lost 3, with 9 bases in between. DNA of the CDR3: TGCAGCGTTGAGGGGTCCGATGGAAACACCATATATTTT. It translates to CSVEGSDGNTIYF.

This clonotype showed up many times. V usage is TRBV12-3 or TRBV12-4 and J usage is TRBJ2-1; D gene unclear. The V gene lost 7 bases and the J gene lost 5 bases, with 15 bases spanning the gap. The CDR3 is made up of 14 amino acids. CDR3 nucleotides: TGTGCCAGCACCCTAGAGAAGGCCGACAATGAGCAGTTCTTC. This gives the protein CASTLEKADNEQFF.

The sample holds one count of this clonotype. The chain links TRBV18 to TRBJ2-7; D not certain. The germline gives CDR1 KGHSH, CDR2 LQKENI. This CDR3 has 17 amino acids. V lost 3 bases, J lost 1 base, and 19 bases lay in between. The CDR3 spells CASSPGRARDFSYEQYF. Here the CDR3 DNA reads TGTGCCAGCTCACCGGGCAGAGCTAGGGATTTTTCCTACGAGCAGTACTTC.

This clonotype has just one count. Just one base apart from a much larger clone, this may be a read error. The J gene is TRBJ2-5, the V gene TRBV7-3, with no clear D. V was cut by 0 bases and J by 2 bases, with 4 bases left in between. CDR1 and CDR2 from the germline V gene are SGHTA and FQGTGA. The CDR3 length is 13 residues. The DNA of the CDR3 is TGTGCCAGCAGCTTAACGCGACAAGAGACCCAGTACTTC. Translating it yields CASSLTRQETQYF.

This clonotype was observed at least ten times. This chain uses TRBV29-1 with TRBJ2-1, with TRBD2 as a possible D gene (6 bases). The CDR3 consists of 12 residues. Germline-derived CDR1 and CDR2 are SQVTM and ANQGSEA. V was shortened by 7 bases and J by 6 bases, with 13 bases between the two germline ends. CDR3 sequence reads: CSGVRLGNEQFF. As DNA, the CDR3 is TGCAGCGGGGTCCGACTAGGCAATGAGCAGTTCTTC.